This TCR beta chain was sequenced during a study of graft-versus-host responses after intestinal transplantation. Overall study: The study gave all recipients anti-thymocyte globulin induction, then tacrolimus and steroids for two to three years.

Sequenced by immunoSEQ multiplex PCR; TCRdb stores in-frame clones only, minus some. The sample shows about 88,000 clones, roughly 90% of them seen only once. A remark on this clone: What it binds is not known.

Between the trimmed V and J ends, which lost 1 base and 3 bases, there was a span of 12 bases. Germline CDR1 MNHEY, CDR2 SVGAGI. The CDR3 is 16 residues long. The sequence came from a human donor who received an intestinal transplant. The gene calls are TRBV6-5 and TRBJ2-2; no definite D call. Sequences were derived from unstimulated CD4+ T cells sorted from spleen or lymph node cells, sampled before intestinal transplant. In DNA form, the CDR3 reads TGTGCCAGCAGTTACTATTATGTAGCCCACACCGGGGAGCTGTTTTTT. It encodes CASSYYYVAHTGELFF.